The next 30 T cell receptor beta chains were all read from a single sample in a study of T cell responses to AZD1222 COVID-19 vaccine. Produced via immunoSEQ multiplex PCR; TCRdb's table is partial and in-frame only. The table has some 130,000 clones, roughly 92% seen once. Sample: peripheral blood, taken 28 days after the second AZD1222 dose. Receptors originate from an adult who received the AZD1222 COVID-19 vaccine.

V is TRBV18 and J is TRBJ1-5; TRBD1 aligns across 7 bases. This CDR3 has 15 residues. From germline, CDR1 is KGHSH and CDR2 LQKENI. J gave up 5 bases and V 3 bases, and 7 bases lay outside the gene matches. CDR3 sequence: CASSPKTGKDQPQHF. The DNA for the CDR3 is TGTGCCAGCTCACCGAAGACAGGGAAAGATCAGCCCCAGCATTTT.

This chain joins TRBV6-5 and TRBJ2-1; no reliable D call. CDR1 MNHEY and CDR2 SVGAGI come from the germline V gene. This CDR3 comprises 14 residues. Trimming left V 2 bases short and J 7 bases short, with 12 bases between. The CDR3 region is CASSYVFDRNEQFF. Here the CDR3 DNA reads TGTGCCAGCAGTTACGTATTTGACCGGAATGAGCAGTTCTTC.

The gene calls are TRBV6-2 or TRBV6-3 and TRBJ2-7, with D possibly being TRBD2 (5 bases). The CDR3 spans 20 residues. CDR1 is MNHEY, CDR2 SVGEGT, per germline. V was shortened by 0 bases and J by 3 bases, with 27 bases between the two germline ends. CDR3 residues: CASSYSIAVDAGLEVYEQYF. In nucleotides, the CDR3 is TGTGCCAGCAGTTACTCGATAGCCGTGGACGCCGGACTGGAAGTCTACGAGCAGTACTTC.

This CDR3 reads CASSYSDEKLFF. CDR3 nucleotide sequence: TGTGCCAGCAGTTACTCGGATGAAAAACTGTTTTTT. The chain has TRBV6-6 and TRBJ1-4; D not resolved. Per germline, CDR1 MNHNY and CDR2 SVGAGI (reference sequence). Trimming removed 0 bases at V and 6 bases at J, with 2 bases between. The CDR3 loop spans 12 amino acids.

V usage is TRBV4-1 and J usage is TRBJ2-7, with D uncertain. The germline CDR1 and CDR2 sequences are MGHRA and YSYEKL. The CDR3 runs 13 residues. Trimming left V 1 base short and J 1 base short, with 5 bases between. Here the CDR3 DNA reads TGCGCCAGCAGCCAAGGGGATTCCTACGAGCAGTACTTC. Protein: CASSQGDSYEQYF.

For the CDR3, the DNA is TGTGCCAGCAGTTACGCCCGAGAGACCCAGTACTTC. Translated: CASSYARETQYF. The chain links TRBV6-6 to TRBJ2-5; D not certain. This CDR3 has 12 amino acids. The V gene's germline CDR1 is MNHNY and CDR2 SVGAGI (reference sequence). Trimming left V 2 bases short and J 4 bases short, with 5 bases between.

This chain links TRBV11-2 with TRBJ2-7, with no clear D. This CDR3 has 15 amino acids. The ends were cut back, 0 bases at V and 1 base at J, with 10 bases in the middle. The V gene's germline CDR1 is SGHAT and CDR2 FQNNGV. This CDR3 is CASSLESVFSYEQYF. The CDR3 bases are TGTGCCAGCAGCTTAGAGTCCGTGTTTTCCTACGAGCAGTACTTC.

The chain uses TRBV6-5 and TRBJ2-1; a possible D gene is TRBD2 (5 bases). CDR3 length: 15 amino acids. V shed 7 bases and J shed 6 bases, with 19 bases lying between them. From germline, CDR1 is MNHEY and CDR2 SVGAGI. CDR3 DNA: TGTGCCAGCACTGGGCTAGCTACTCGGGCCAATGAGCAGTTCTTC. Translation: CASTGLATRANEQFF.

This rearrangement joins TRBV5-1 to TRBJ2-1; 10 bases are a match to TRBD1. The length of the CDR3 is 15 residues. J lost 3 bases, V lost 4 bases, and 4 bases had no gene match. CDR1 is SGHRS, CDR2 YFSETQ, per germline. CDR3 sequence: CASSRGQGGYNEQFF. Written as DNA, the CDR3 is TGCGCCAGCAGCCGAGGACAGGGGGGCTACAATGAGCAGTTCTTC. The variable domain in full, with the rest retrieved from reference TRBV5-1 and TRBJ2-1, is KAGVTQTPRYLIKTRGQQVTLSCSPISGHRSVSWYQQTPGQGLQFLFEYFSETQRNKGNFPGRFSGRQFSNSRSEMNVSTLELGDSALYLCASSRGQGGYNEQFFGPGTRLTVL.

V is TRBV5-6 and J is TRBJ2-5, with D perhaps assigned TRBD1 or TRBD2 (5 bases each). This CDR3 contains 13 residues. Trimming cost V 2 bases and J 5 bases, with 10 bases left between them. CDR1 SGHDT and CDR2 YYEEEE come from the germline V gene. CDR3 residues: CASSFEGRETQYF. The CDR3 nucleotides read TGTGCCAGCAGCTTCGAGGGGCGGGAGACCCAGTACTTC.

This sequence joins TRBV2 and TRBJ1-2; D is unresolved. Germline loops: CDR1 SNHLY, CDR2 FYNNEI. Trimming shortened V by 6 bases and J by 2 bases, and 19 bases separated the two germline ends. The CDR3 extends over 16 amino acids. CDR3 in DNA: TGTGCCAGCAGATACACTGGGATTTCGGTCAACTATGGCTACACCTTC. Amino acid sequence: CASRYTGISVNYGYTF.

The chain combines TRBV5-1 with TRBJ1-2; D is unresolved. The CDR3 spans 15 residues. Germline V gene data show CDR1 as SGHRS and CDR2 as YFSETQ. V shed 0 bases and J shed 0 bases, with 9 bases lying between them. In DNA, the CDR3 is TGCGCCAGCAGCTTGGAAGAGGGTGCTAACTATGGCTACACCTTC. This translates into CASSLEEGANYGYTF.

J is TRBJ2-7 and V is TRBV28, with TRBD1 matching over 11 bases. There are 15 residues in the CDR3. Germline lookup yields CDR1 MDHEN and CDR2 SYDVKM. J lost 1 base, V lost 6 bases, and 5 bases had no gene match. The CDR3 spells CASRVDRGRSYEQYF. The CDR3 DNA reads as TGTGCCAGCAGAGTGGACAGGGGGCGGTCCTACGAGCAGTACTTC. The full variable domain, its missing parts supplied by reference TRBV28 and TRBJ2-7, is DVKVTQSSRYLVKRTGEKVFLECVQDMDHENMFWYRQDPGLGLRLIYFSYDVKMKEKGDIPEGYSVSREKKERFSLILESASTNQTSMYLCASRVDRGRSYEQYFGPGTRLTVT.

The chain has TRBV7-9 and TRBJ2-1; 7 bases match TRBD1. Trimming cost V 6 bases and J 6 bases; bases outside gene matches: 11. Germline CDR1 SEHNR, CDR2 FQNEAQ (reference sequence). The CDR3 is 15 amino acids. The CDR3 region is CASRGGGTGVNEQFF. In DNA form, the CDR3 reads TGTGCCAGCAGAGGGGGTGGCACAGGGGTCAATGAGCAGTTCTTC.

V usage is TRBV30 and J usage is TRBJ2-2, with 8 bases fitting TRBD1. Germline assignment: CDR1 GTSNPN and CDR2 SVGIG (reference sequence). The length of the CDR3 is 16 residues. V was clipped by 0 bases and J by 3 bases; unmatched bases: 6. This CDR3 reads CAWSVRGTGYTGELFF. The CDR3 bases are TGTGCCTGGAGTGTAAGGGGGACAGGCTACACCGGGGAGCTGTTTTTT. Combining the CDR3 with reference TRBV30 and TRBJ2-2 gives the whole variable domain SQTIHQWPATLVQPVGSPLSLECTVEGTSNPNLYWYRQAAGRGLQLLFYSVGIGQISSEVPQNLSASRPQDRQFILSSKKLLLSDSGFYLCAWSVRGTGYTGELFFGEGSRLTVL.

This chain joins TRBV20-1 and TRBJ2-5, with 7 positions matching TRBD1. V lost 6 bases, J lost 5 bases, and 3 bases stayed unmatched. CDR3 length: 11 amino acids. The germline V gene encodes CDR1 DFQATT and CDR2 SNEGSKA (reference sequence). DNA for the CDR3: TGCAGTGCAGGGGGCAAGGAGACCCAGTACTTC. Residues: CSAGGKETQYF.

As for this clone: The identical CDR3 is also encoded by other nucleotide sequences in the sample. This chain connects TRBV9 to TRBJ1-2; unclear D gene. The germline CDR1 and CDR2 sequences are SGDLS and YYNGEE. V lost 0 bases to trimming and J lost 2 bases, with 5 bases between them. This CDR3 is 13 amino acids long. The CDR3 bases are TGTGCCAGCAGCGTAGACGCAAACTATGGCTACACCTTC. It translates to CASSVDANYGYTF.

This sequence joins TRBV10-3 and TRBJ1-1, with 7 bases matching TRBD1. J gave up 8 bases and V 3 bases, and 0 bases lay outside the gene matches. This CDR3 is 11 amino acids long. Per the germline V gene, CDR1 is ENHRY and CDR2 is SYGVKD. CDR3 loop: CAISEQGEAFF. The CDR3 nucleotides are TGTGCCATCAGTGAACAGGGGGAAGCTTTCTTT.

The chain joins TRBV27 to TRBJ1-5; no clear D gene. The CDR3 sequence is 13 residues long. CDR1 MNHEY and CDR2 SMNVEV come from the germline V gene (reference sequence). Between the trimmed V and J ends, which lost 8 bases and 1 base, there was a span of 9 bases. The CDR3 DNA reads as TGTGCCAGCGCGAATAGAAGCAATCAGCCCCAGCATTTT. This codes for CASANRSNQPQHF.

J is TRBJ1-4 and V is TRBV28; 8 bases are shared with TRBD1. This CDR3 region has 13 residues. The V gene end was trimmed by 6 bases and the J gene end by 8 bases; junction bases not matched to a gene: 5. The germline V gene has CDR1 MDHEN and CDR2 SYDVKM. Here the CDR3 DNA reads TGTGCCAGCAGCCCCGGGACAGGCGAAAAACTGTTTTTT. Translation gives CASSPGTGEKLFF.

The chain couples TRBV7-2 to TRBJ1-2; 11 nucleotides line up with TRBD1. Trimming took 5 bases from V and 8 from J; bases not matched to a gene: 7. This CDR3 comprises 14 residues. The germline V gene encodes CDR1 SGHTA and CDR2 FQGNSA. In DNA, the CDR3 is TGTGCCAGCAGCCCAGGACAGGGGGCGCGAGGCTACACCTTC. Encoded protein: CASSPGQGARGYTF.

The chain is built from TRBV27 and TRBJ2-1; 9 nucleotides agree with TRBD2. The CDR3 extends over 15 amino acids. The V and J ends lost 2 bases and 5 bases, in that order; junction bases with no gene match: 4. Germline lookup yields CDR1 MNHEY and CDR2 SMNVEV (reference sequence). CDR3 protein: CASSLLLAGNNEQFF. The CDR3 bases are TGTGCCAGCAGTTTACTACTAGCGGGCAACAATGAGCAGTTCTTC.

The chain is built from TRBV6-2 or TRBV6-3 and TRBJ2-1, with a possible D match to TRBD2 (5 bases). Trimming took off 6 bases at V and 1 base at J, with 22 bases between the two ends. The CDR3 is 18 residues long. Germline V gene data show CDR1 as MNHEY and CDR2 as SVGEGT. The CDR3 region is CASSAGRLARSSYNEQFF. DNA for the CDR3: TGTGCCAGCAGCGCCGGCCGGCTAGCTCGATCTTCCTACAATGAGCAGTTCTTC.

This clone was observed once. V and J are TRBV2 and TRBJ2-7; 8 bases fit TRBD2. Germline V CDR1 and CDR2: SNHLY, FYNNEI. Losses at the gene ends were 3 bases for V and 3 bases for J; bases not matched to a gene: 7. The CDR3 sequence is 15 residues long. CDR3 sequence (DNA): TGTGCCAGCAGTGAGGGCTCTAGCGGGTACTACGAGCAGTACTTC. It specifies CASSEGSSGYYEQYF.

As for this clone: Within the sample, other DNA sequences also encode this same CDR3. The rearrangement uses TRBV18 and TRBJ2-5; D not resolved. The V and J ends lost 3 bases and 2 bases respectively, with 7 bases between them. Germline-derived CDR1 and CDR2 are KGHSH and LQKENI. This CDR3 is built from 13 residues. The CDR3 DNA follows: TGTGCCAGCTCACCTGCCGGACAAGAGACCCAGTACTTC. Translation: CASSPAGQETQYF.

V and J are TRBV6-5 and TRBJ1-1; tentatively, D is TRBD1 (5 bases). The ends were cut back, 0 bases at V and 2 bases at J, with 10 bases in the middle. The germline CDR1 and CDR2 sequences are MNHEY and SVGAGI. The CDR3 runs to 15 residues. CDR3 amino acids: CASSYSGLKNTEAFF. The CDR3 DNA reads as TGTGCCAGCAGTTACTCGGGGCTCAAAAACACTGAAGCTTTCTTT.

Only one count was recorded for this clone. Other DNA variants within this sample encode the same CDR3. This chain joins TRBV11-3 and TRBJ2-7; D is ambiguous. The germline V gene has CDR1 SGHNT and CDR2 YENEEA. The CDR3 covers 12 residues. V lost 5 bases and J lost 5, with 10 bases in between. The CDR3 sequence: CASSPTRNEQYF. The CDR3 region has the DNA TGTGCCAGCAGCCCCACTCGGAACGAGCAGTACTTC.

This rearrangement joins TRBV2 to TRBJ1-2; no reliable D call. V was trimmed by 2 bases and J by 0 bases, leaving 7 bases between them. Germline CDR1 and CDR2: SNHLY and FYNNEI. CDR3 length: 14 amino acids. The CDR3 spells CASSERRSNYGYTF. CDR3 bases: TGTGCCAGCAGTGAAAGGAGGTCTAACTATGGCTACACCTTC.

The V call is TRBV11-2, the J call TRBJ1-1; possibly TRBD1 for D (5 bases). V dropped 2 bases and J dropped 10 bases, with 14 bases sitting between them. There are 13 residues in the CDR3. Germline CDR1 reads SGHAT; CDR2 reads FQNNGV. The DNA of the CDR3 is TGTGCCAGCAGCTTACGCGGAAGGGGTCCAGCTTTCTTT. This gives the protein CASSLRGRGPAFF.

This sequence joins TRBV10-2 and TRBJ1-1; unclear D gene. Germline V gives CDR1 WSHSY, CDR2 SAAADI. The CDR3 sequence is 15 residues long. V was trimmed by 7 bases and J by 0 bases, leaving 15 bases between them. For the CDR3, the DNA is TGCGCCAGCAACAACCAGGAGATCATGAACACTGAAGCTTTCTTT. Residues: CASNNQEIMNTEAFF.